This T cell receptor (beta chain) was observed in a study of blood T cell repertoires in COVID-19. CDR3 length: 14 residues. From germline, CDR1 is SGHNT and CDR2 YYREEE (reference sequence). The V segment lost 4 bases and the J segment 9 bases; nucleotides outside the gene matches: 10. Clones were sequenced by immunoSEQ multiplex PCR, and TCRdb holds only the in-frame ones, with some missing. The data hold approximately 100,000 clones, with roughly nine tenths observed a single time. This chain uses TRBV5-4 with TRBJ2-1, with 7 bases that match TRBD2. The clonotype originates from a man over 45 with acute or convalescent COVID-19. Sequencing was carried out using peripheral blood. CDR3 residues: CASSLAVLESEQFF. The CDR3 nucleotides are TGTGCCAGCAGCCTAGCGGTGCTAGAGAGTGAGCAGTTCTTC.